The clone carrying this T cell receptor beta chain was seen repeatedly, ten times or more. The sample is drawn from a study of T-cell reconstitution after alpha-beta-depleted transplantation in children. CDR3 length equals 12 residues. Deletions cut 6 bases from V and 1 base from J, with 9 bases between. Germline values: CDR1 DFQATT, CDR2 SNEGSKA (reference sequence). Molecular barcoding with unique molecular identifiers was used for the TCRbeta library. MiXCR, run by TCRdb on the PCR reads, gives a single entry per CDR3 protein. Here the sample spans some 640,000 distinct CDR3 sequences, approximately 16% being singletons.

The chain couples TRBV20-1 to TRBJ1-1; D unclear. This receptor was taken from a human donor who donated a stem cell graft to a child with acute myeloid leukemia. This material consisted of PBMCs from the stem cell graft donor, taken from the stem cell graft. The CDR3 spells CSAEVRNTEAFF. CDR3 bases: TGCAGTGCCGAGGTGAGGAACACTGAAGCTTTCTTT.